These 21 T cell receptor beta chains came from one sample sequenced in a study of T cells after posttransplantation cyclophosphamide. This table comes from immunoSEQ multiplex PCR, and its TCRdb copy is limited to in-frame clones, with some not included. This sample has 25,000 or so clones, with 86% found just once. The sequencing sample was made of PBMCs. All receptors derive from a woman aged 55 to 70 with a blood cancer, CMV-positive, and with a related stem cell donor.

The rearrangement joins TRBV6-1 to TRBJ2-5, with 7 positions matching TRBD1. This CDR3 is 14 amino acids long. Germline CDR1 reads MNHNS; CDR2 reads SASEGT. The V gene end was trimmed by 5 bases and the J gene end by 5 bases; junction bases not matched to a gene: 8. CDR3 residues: CASSFDRARETQYF. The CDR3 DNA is TGTGCCAGCAGTTTTGACAGGGCGAGGGAGACCCAGTACTTC.

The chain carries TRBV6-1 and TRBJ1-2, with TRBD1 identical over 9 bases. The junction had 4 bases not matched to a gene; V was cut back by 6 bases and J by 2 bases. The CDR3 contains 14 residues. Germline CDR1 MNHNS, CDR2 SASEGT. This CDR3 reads CASRDRGRNYGYTF. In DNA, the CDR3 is TGTGCCAGCAGGGACAGGGGAAGGAACTATGGCTACACCTTC.

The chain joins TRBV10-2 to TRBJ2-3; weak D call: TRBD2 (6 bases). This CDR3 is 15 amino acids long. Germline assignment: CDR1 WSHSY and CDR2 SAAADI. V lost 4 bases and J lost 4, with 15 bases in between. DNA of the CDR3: TGCGCCAGCAGTGGCGGGATGAGTGCAGCAGATACGCAGTATTTT. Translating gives CASSGGMSAADTQYF.

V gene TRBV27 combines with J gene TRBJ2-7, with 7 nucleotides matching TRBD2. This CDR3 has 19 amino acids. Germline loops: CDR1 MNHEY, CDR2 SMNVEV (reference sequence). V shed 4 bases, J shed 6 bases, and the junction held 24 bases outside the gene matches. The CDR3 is CASSYSSGSAGSPLREQYF. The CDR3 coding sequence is TGTGCCAGCAGTTACTCGAGTGGATCAGCGGGAAGCCCCTTGCGCGAGCAGTACTTC.

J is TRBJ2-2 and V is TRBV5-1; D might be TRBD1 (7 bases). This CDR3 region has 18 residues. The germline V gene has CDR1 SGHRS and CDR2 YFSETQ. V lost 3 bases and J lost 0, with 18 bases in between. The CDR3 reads CASSSPGGRSANTGELFF. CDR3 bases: TGCGCCAGCAGCTCACCAGGGGGGCGGAGCGCGAACACCGGGGAGCTGTTTTTT.

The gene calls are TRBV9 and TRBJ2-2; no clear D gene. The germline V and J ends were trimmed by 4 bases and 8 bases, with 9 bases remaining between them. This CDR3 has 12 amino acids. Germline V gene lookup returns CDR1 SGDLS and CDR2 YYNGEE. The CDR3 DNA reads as TGTGCCAGCAGCCCAGTATTGGGGGAGCTGTTTTTT. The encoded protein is CASSPVLGELFF.

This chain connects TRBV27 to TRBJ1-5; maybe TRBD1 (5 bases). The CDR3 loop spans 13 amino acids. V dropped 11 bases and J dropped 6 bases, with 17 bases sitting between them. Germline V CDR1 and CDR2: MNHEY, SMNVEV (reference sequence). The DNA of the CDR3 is TGTGCCGTTGGGGGGATGAGTGGTCAGCCCCAGCATTTT. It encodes CAVGGMSGQPQHF.

CDR3 in DNA: TGTGCCGTCCGGAGGGACTTGAACACTGAAGCTTTCTTT. Translating gives CAVRRDLNTEAFF. J is TRBJ1-1 and V is TRBV10-3; possibly TRBD1 for D (5 bases). Between the trimmed V and J ends, which lost 11 bases and 0 bases, there was a span of 13 bases. In germline, CDR1 is ENHRY, CDR2 SYGVKD. This CDR3 comprises 13 residues.

CDR3 protein: CASSHPGAVSTDTQYF. CDR3 sequence (DNA): TGCGCCAGCAGCCATCCTGGGGCAGTAAGCACAGATACGCAGTATTTT. The V call is TRBV4-1, the J call TRBJ2-3; TRBD1 is a possible D gene (5 bases). Germline V CDR1 and CDR2: MGHRA, YSYEKL. The ends were cut back, 3 bases at V and 0 bases at J, with 13 bases in the middle. The CDR3 has 16 residues.

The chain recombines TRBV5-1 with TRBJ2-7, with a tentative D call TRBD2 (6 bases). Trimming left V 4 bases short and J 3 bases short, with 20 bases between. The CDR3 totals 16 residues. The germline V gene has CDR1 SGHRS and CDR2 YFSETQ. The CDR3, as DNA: TGCGCCAGCAGCGTTAACGCGGGGAGCGGCCTCTACGAGCAGTACTTC. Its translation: CASSVNAGSGLYEQYF.

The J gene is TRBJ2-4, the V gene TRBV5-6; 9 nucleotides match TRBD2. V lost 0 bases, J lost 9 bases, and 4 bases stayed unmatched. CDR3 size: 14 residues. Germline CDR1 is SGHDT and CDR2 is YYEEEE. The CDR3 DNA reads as TGTGCCAGCAGCTTGGGGCTAGCGGGAACCATTCAGTACTTC. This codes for CASSLGLAGTIQYF.

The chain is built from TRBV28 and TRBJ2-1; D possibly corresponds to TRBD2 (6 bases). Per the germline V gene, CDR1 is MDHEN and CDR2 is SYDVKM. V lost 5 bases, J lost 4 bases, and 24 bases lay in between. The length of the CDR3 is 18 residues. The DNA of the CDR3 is TGTGCCAGCAGTACTAGCCCCTTTCTCGGGACTTTGTACAATGAGCAGTTCTTC. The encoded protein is CASSTSPFLGTLYNEQFF.

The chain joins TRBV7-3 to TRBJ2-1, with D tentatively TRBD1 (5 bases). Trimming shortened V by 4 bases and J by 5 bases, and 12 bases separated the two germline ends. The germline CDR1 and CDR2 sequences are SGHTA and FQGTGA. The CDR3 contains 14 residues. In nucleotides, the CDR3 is TGTGCCAGCAGCTCCCTCGACAGAAACAATGAGCAGTTCTTC. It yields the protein CASSSLDRNNEQFF.

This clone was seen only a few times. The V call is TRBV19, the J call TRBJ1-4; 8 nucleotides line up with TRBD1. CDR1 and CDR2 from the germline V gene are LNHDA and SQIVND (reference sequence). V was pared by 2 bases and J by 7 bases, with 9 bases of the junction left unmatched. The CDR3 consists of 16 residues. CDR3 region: CASSISGQGLSEKLFF. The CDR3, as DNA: TGTGCCAGTAGTATATCAGGACAGGGTTTGAGTGAAAAACTGTTTTTT.

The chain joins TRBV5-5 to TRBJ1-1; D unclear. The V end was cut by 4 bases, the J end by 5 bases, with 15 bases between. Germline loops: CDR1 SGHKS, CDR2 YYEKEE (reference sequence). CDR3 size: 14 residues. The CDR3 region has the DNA TGTGCCAGCAGCCCGGGAAGGTACGGGACTGAAGCTTTCTTT. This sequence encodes CASSPGRYGTEAFF. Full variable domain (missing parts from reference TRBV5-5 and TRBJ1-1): DAGVTQSPTHLIKTRGQQVTLRCSPISGHKSVSWYQQVLGQGPQFIFQYYEKEERGRGNFPDRFSARQFPNYSSELNVNALLLGDSALYLCASSPGRYGTEAFFGQGTRLTVV.

CDR3 residues: CAISAGQVDTEAFF. The CDR3 bases are TGTGCCATCAGTGCTGGACAGGTAGACACTGAAGCTTTCTTT. The chain uses TRBV10-3 and TRBJ1-1, with TRBD1 matching 7 bases. Germline CDR1 and CDR2: ENHRY and SYGVKD. After removal of 4 bases from V and 3 bases from J, the junction contained 5 bases not matched to a gene. This CDR3 comprises 14 residues.

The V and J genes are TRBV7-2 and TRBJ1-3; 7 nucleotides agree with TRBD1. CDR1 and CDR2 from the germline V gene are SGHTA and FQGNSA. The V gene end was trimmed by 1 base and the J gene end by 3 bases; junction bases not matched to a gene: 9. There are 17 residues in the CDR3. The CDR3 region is CASSLGATGKSGNTIYF. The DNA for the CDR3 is TGTGCCAGCAGCTTAGGGGCGACAGGGAAGAGTGGAAACACCATATATTTT.

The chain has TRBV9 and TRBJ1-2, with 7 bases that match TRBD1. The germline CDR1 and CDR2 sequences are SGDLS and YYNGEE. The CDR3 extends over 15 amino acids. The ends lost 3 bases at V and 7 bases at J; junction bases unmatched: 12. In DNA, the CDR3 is TGTGCCAGCAGCGGGGGATTAACAGGGGAACGTGGCTACACCTTC. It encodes CASSGGLTGERGYTF.

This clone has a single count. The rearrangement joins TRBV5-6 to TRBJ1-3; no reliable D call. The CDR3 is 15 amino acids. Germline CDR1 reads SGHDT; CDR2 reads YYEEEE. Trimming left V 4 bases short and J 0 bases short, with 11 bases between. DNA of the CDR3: TGTGCCAGCAGCCGTACTCAAAGCTCTGGAAACACCATATATTTT. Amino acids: CASSRTQSSGNTIYF.

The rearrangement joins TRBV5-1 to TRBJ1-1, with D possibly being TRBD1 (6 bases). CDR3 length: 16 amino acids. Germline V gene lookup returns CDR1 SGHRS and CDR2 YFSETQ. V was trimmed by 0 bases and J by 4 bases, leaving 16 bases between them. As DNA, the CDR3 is TGCGCCAGCAGCTTGGGCGGGGGGGGCGGTGGCACTGAAGCTTTCTTT. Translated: CASSLGGGGGGTEAFF.

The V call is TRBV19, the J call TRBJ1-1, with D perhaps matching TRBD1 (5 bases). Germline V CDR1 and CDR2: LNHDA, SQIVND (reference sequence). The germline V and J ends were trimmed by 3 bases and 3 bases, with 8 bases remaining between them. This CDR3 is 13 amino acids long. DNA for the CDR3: TGTGCCAGTAGTATTGGGGGGTACACTGAAGCTTTCTTT. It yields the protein CASSIGGYTEAFF. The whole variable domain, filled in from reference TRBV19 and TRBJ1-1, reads DGGITQSPKYLFRKEGQNVTLSCEQNLNHDAMYWYRQDPGQGLRLIYYSQIVNDFQKGDIAEGYSVSREKKESFPLTVTSAQKNPTAFYLCASSIGGYTEAFFGQGTRLTVV.